This T cell receptor beta chain was obtained from a study of low-dose radiotherapy and immunotherapy resistance in tumors. Study summary: Per fraction, Cohort 2 was given 1 Gy every two weeks, accumulating a total of 13 Gy over 26 weeks. Once cycle 1 day 1 began, patients took oral aspirin 300 mg daily for four cycles.

Administered to the donors were nivolumab, ipilimumab, aspirin, low-dose cyclophosphamide and low-dose radiotherapy. Primers targeting TRAV and TRBV primed first-strand cDNA, covering alpha and beta chains. TCR amplification ran 15 to 25 PCR cycles using constant-region and V-primer adapter primers. In vitro transcription served to amplify the isolated mRNA. TCRdb re-analysed the reads in MiXCR, keeping a single row per CDR3 protein. The data show about 13,000 distinct CDR3 sequences, roughly 75% seen once. This CDR3 comprises 12 residues. The germline V gene has CDR1 MDHEN and CDR2 SYDVKM. Trimming took off 6 bases at V and 0 bases at J, with 6 bases between the two ends.

This sequence originates from a human donor with advanced metastatic prostate, ovarian, gallbladder or colorectal cancer (not recorded which). This table probably holds off-target reads from a library built for another chain. The rearrangement links TRBV28 to TRBJ2-7; tentative D call: TRBD1 (5 bases). The DNA for the CDR3 is TGTGCCAGCAGAGGGGCCTCCTACGAGCAGTACTTC. This encodes CASRGASYEQYF.